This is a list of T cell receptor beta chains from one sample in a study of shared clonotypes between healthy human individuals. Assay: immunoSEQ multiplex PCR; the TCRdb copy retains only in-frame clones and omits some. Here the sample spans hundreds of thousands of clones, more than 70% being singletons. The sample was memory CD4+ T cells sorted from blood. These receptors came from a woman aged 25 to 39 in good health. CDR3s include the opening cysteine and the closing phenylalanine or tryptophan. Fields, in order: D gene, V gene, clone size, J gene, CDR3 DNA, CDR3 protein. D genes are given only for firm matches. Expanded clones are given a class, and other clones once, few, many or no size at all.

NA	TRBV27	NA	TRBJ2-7	TGTGCCAGCAGTAACCGCCGGGAGCCCTACGAGCAGTACTTC	CASSNRREPYEQYF
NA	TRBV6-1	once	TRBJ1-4	TGTGCCAGCTTCCGGGGAACCCCAAATGAAAAACTGTTTTTT	CASFRGTPNEKLFF
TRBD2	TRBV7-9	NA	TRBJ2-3	TGTGCCAGCAGCGATCCGGGACTAGCGGGAGGAAGCACAGATACGCAGTATTTT	CASSDPGLAGGSTDTQYF
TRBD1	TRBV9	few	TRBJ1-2	TGTGCCAGCAGCCCAGGGACAGGGATGAATGGCTACACCTTC	CASSPGTGMNGYTF
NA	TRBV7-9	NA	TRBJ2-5	TGTGCCAGCAGCTTAGGGTCCGGGAGCTGGGAGACCCAGTACTTC	CASSLGSGSWETQYF
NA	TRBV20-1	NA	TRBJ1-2	TGCAGTTCAGTTAATTATGGCTACACCTTC	CSSVNYGYTF
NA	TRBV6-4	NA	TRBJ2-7	TGTGCCAGCAGTGAGGATCGTCGGAGCGAGCAGTACTTC	CASSEDRRSEQYF
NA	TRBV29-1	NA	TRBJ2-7	TGCAGCGTTGCGAATTCCAGAAGTCCCGAGCAGTACTTC	CSVANSRSPEQYF
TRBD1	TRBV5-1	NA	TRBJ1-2	TGCGCCAGCAGCTGGGGGACAGGCTATGGCTACACCTTC	CASSWGTGYGYTF
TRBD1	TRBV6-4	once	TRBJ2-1	TGTGCCAGCAGTGACTCGGGACAGTGGGGAGAAGAAAGCTCCTACAATGAGCAGTTCTTC	CASSDSGQWGEESSYNEQFF
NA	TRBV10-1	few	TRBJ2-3	TGCGCCAGCAGCGGGGGGCCTTACGATACGCAGTATTTT	CASSGGPYDTQYF
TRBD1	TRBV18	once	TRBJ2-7	TGTGCCAGCTCACCATTTCCAGGGGGCGTCCAACCGTCCGAGCAGTACTTC	CASSPFPGGVQPSEQYF
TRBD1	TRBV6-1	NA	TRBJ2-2	TGTGCCAGCAACCGGGACAGGATGAACGGGGAGCTGTTTTTT	CASNRDRMNGELFF
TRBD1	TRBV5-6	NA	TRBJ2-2	TGTGCCAGCAGCTCTCGACAGGGGGAGGACACCGGGGAGCTGTTTTTT	CASSSRQGEDTGELFF
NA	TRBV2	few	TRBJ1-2	TGTGCCAGCAGTGGAGACCCAGTTGGGGGCTACACCTTC	CASSGDPVGGYTF
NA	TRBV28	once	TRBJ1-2	TGTGCCAGCAGTTTCTTGGGGATCTTTGGCTACACCTTC	CASSFLGIFGYTF
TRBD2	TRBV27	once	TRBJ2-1	TGTGCCAGCAGTTTGGGGCGGGAGAGGGGTAATGAGCAGTTCTTC	CASSLGRERGNEQFF
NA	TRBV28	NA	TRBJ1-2	TGTGCCAGCAGTTTCCACCGACAGAGAGGAAGCTACACCTTC	CASSFHRQRGSYTF
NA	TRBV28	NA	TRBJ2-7	TGTGCCTCCACCTCGGAGGGGTTCGGCTACGAGCAGTACTTC	CASTSEGFGYEQYF
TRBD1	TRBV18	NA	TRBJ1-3	TGTGCCAGCTCGCAGGGGACAGGGCCTGGAAACACCATATATTTT	CASSQGTGPGNTIYF
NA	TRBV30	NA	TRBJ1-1	TGTGCCTGGACTGTACAGGCAGTTGGTGAAGCTTTCTTT	CAWTVQAVGEAFF
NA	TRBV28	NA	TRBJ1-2	TGTGCCAGCAGTTTCGGGGATGGCTACACCTTC	CASSFGDGYTF
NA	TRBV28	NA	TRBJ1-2	TGTGCCAGCAGTTTCAGAAACTATGGCTACACCTTC	CASSFRNYGYTF
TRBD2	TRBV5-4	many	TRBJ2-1	TGTGCCAGCAGCTTGGAAGCAGCGGGGTACAATGAGCAGTTCTTC	CASSLEAAGYNEQFF
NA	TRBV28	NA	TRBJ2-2	TGTGCCAGCAGTTCAGGGTGGCCGAACACCGGGGAGCTGTTTTTT	CASSSGWPNTGELFF
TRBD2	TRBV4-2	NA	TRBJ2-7	TGTGCCAGCAGCCAAGCTGAGACTAGCGGGACCTACGAGCAGTACTTC	CASSQAETSGTYEQYF
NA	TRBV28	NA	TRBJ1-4	TGTGCCAGCATAGGGTGGTTGAACGAAAAACTGTTTTTT	CASIGWLNEKLFF
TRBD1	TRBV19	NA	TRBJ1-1	TGTGCCAGTAGGAGGGACAGGCCGAACACTGAAGCTTTCTTT	CASRRDRPNTEAFF
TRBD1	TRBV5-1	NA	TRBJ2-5	TGCGCCAGCAGCTTGGAGGGACAGGGCCAAGAGACCCAGTACTTC	CASSLEGQGQETQYF
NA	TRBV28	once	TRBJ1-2	TGTGCCAGCAGTTTTTCGGGGCTGGGCTACACCTTC	CASSFSGLGYTF
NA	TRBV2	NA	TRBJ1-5	TGTGCCAGCAGCCTCGAAGGGGTCCAGCCCCAGCATTTT	CASSLEGVQPQHF
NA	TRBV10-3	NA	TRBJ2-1	TGTGCCATCAGTGACGGGGTAGGGCGGCCTAATGAGCAGTTCTTC	CAISDGVGRPNEQFF
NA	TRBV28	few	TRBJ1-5	TGTGCCAGCAGTATAAATCAGCCCCAGCATTTT	CASSINQPQHF
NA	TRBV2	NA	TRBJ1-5	TGTGCCAGCAGGGAGAATTCAGGGGATCAGCCCCAGCATTTT	CASRENSGDQPQHF
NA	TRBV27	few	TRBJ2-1	TGTGCCAGCAGCCGGAGCTCCTACAATGAGCAGTTCTTC	CASSRSSYNEQFF
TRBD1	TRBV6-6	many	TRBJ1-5	TGTGCCAGCAGTTTCTGGGACAGGTCCCAGCCCCAGCATTTT	CASSFWDRSQPQHF
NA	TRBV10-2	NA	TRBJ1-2	TGCGCCAGCAGTGAGTCGGGAGGAGAAAACTATGGCTACACCTTC	CASSESGGENYGYTF
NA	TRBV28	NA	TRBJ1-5	TGTGCCAGCAGCCGAGATAATAATCAGCCCCAGCATTTT	CASSRDNNQPQHF
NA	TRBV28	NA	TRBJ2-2	TGTGCCAGCAGTTACAGGGTCGCCGGGGAGCTGTTTTTT	CASSYRVAGELFF
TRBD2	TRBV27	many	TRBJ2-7	TGTGCCAGCAGTTTACGGGGGGAGGGGAGTTACGAGCAGTACTTC	CASSLRGEGSYEQYF
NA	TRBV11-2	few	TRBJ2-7	TGTGCCAGCAGCTTATCAGCAGGGAGCTCCTACGAGCAGTACTTC	CASSLSAGSSYEQYF
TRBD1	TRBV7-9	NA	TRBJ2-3	TGTGCCAGCAGCTTAGGGCAGGGGGCAGATACGCAGTATTTT	CASSLGQGADTQYF
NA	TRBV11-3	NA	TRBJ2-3	TGTGCCATAGTCGCAGATACGCAGTATTTT	CAIVADTQYF
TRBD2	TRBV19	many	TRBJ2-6	TGTGCCAGTAGTCTAGGACTAGCGAAAAACTCTGGGGCCAACGTCCTGACTTTC	CASSLGLAKNSGANVLTF
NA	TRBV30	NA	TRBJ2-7	TGTGCCTGGAGGCTCGCCTACGAGCAGTACTTC	CAWRLAYEQYF
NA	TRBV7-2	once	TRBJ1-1	TGTGCCAGCAGCTCGGGACTTCAATCGGCCGCTTTCTTT	CASSSGLQSAAFF
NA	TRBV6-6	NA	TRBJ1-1	TGTGCCAGCAGTTACGCGGGGGACACTGAAGCTTTCTTT	CASSYAGDTEAFF
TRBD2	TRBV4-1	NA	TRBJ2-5	TGCGCCAGCAGAGCTAGCGGGAGGAAACACCAAGAGACCCAGTACTTC	CASRASGRKHQETQYF
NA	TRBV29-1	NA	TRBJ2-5	TGCAGCGCTGCGGGTGGGGAGTTGGGGTCAGAGACCCAGTACTTC	CSAAGGELGSETQYF
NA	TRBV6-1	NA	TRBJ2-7	TGTGCCAGCAGTGTCGAGGGGAACAACTACGAGCAGTACTTC	CASSVEGNNYEQYF
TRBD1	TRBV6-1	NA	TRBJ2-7	TGTGCCAGCAAAGGACAGGAGAAAGTAATAAGCGAGCAGTACTTC	CASKGQEKVISEQYF
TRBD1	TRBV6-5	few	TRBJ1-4	TGTGCCAGCAGTTGGGGGTTGGGACAGGGGAATGAAAAACTGTTTTTT	CASSWGLGQGNEKLFF
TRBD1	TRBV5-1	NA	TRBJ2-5	TGCGCCAGCAGCTTGGGACAGGGGGGAGAGACCCAGTACTTC	CASSLGQGGETQYF
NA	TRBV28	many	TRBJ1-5	TGTGCCAGCAGACCCGAAGGGATTAGCAATCAGCCCCAGCATTTT	CASRPEGISNQPQHF
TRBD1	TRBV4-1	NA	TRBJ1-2	TGCGCCAGCAGCCAAGATAGGGATTGGACAGGCAATGGCTACACCTTC	CASSQDRDWTGNGYTF
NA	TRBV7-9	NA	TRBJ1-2	TGTGCCAGCAGCCTGACAGATCATGGCTACACCTTC	CASSLTDHGYTF
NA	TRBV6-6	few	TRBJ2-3	TGTGCCAGCAGTATACAGGGCGGCGGGGCCCAGGATACGCAGTATTTT	CASSIQGGGAQDTQYF